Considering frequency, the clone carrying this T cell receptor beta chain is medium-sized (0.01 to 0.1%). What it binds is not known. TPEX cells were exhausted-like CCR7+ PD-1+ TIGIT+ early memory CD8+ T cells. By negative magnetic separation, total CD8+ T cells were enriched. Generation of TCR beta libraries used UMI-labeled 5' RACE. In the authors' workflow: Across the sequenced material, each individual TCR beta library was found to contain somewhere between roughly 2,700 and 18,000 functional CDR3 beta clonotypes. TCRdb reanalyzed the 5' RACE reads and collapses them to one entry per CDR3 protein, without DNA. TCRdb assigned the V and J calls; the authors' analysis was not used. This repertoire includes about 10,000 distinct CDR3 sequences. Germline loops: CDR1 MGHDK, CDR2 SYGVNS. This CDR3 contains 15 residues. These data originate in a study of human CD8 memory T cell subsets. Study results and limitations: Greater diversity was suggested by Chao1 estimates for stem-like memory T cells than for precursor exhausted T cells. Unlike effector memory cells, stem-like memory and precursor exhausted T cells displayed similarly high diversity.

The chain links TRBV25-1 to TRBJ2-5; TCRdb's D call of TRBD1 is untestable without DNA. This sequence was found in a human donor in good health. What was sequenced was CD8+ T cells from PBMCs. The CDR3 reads CASSAQGQRQETQYF. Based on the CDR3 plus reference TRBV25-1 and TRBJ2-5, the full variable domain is EADIYQTPRYLVIGTGKKITLECSQTMGHDKMYWYQQDPGMELHLIHYSYGVNSTEKGDLSSESTVSRIRTEHFPLTLESARPSHTSQYLCASSAQGQRQETQYFGPGTRLLVL.